The 18 T cell receptor beta chains listed next were all sequenced from one sample in a study of blood T cell repertoires in COVID-19. The data were produced by immunoSEQ multiplex PCR, yet TCRdb's version contains in-frame clones alone and is incomplete. In the table there are approximately 250,000 clones, 86% of which are singletons. The sequencing input was peripheral blood. These TCRs come from a woman aged 60 to 75 who had recovered from COVID-19.

The V and J genes are TRBV3-1 (or the pseudogene TRBV3-2) and TRBJ1-1; D is undetermined. Trimming left V 7 bases short and J 3 bases short, with 9 bases between. This CDR3 contains 12 residues. Germline lookup yields CDR1 LGHDT and CDR2 YNNKEL (reference sequence). This CDR3 is CASTLSDTEAFF. CDR3 bases: TGTGCCAGCACCCTTTCGGACACTGAAGCTTTCTTT.

V is TRBV5-1 and J is TRBJ1-6; TRBD1 is a possible D gene (5 bases). CDR1 is SGHRS, CDR2 YFSETQ, per germline. The CDR3 consists of 15 residues. Deletions cut 0 bases from V and 7 bases from J, with 11 bases between. The CDR3 reads CASSLEQGKNSPLHF. CDR3 bases: TGCGCCAGCAGCTTGGAGCAGGGAAAAAATTCACCCCTCCACTTT.

This clone appeared a single time. The CDR3 DNA follows: TGTGCCAGCAGGGGACAGGGGAATTCACCCCTCCACTTT. It codes for CASRGQGNSPLHF. The V call is TRBV28, the J call TRBJ1-6; 10 bases agree with TRBD1. Trimming removed 6 bases from V and 7 bases from J; junction bases left unmatched: 0. Germline V CDR1 and CDR2: MDHEN, SYDVKM. The CDR3 contains 13 residues.

The chain employs TRBV7-2 and TRBJ1-1; D remains ambiguous. The CDR3 spans 14 residues. CDR1 is SGHTA, CDR2 FQGNSA, per germline. Trimming shortened V by 2 bases and J by 4 bases, and 11 bases separated the two germline ends. The CDR3 nucleotides read TGTGCCAGCAGCTTAACTAGGGTTGGCACTGAAGCTTTCTTT. It specifies CASSLTRVGTEAFF.

The chain carries TRBV24-1 and TRBJ2-3; TRBD2 is a possible D gene (6 bases). Trimming pared 0 bases from V and 8 bases from J, leaving 14 bases between. Germline assignment: CDR1 KGHDR and CDR2 SFDVKD. The CDR3 is 15 amino acids. The CDR3 DNA reads as TGTGCCACCAGTGATTTGCAAAGGTACGGGGGTACGCAGTATTTT. Protein: CATSDLQRYGGTQYF.

This chain links TRBV5-1 with TRBJ1-2; a possible D gene is TRBD1 (5 bases). V gave up 4 bases and J gave up 5 bases, with 15 bases separating them. This CDR3 is 14 amino acids long. The germline V gene encodes CDR1 SGHRS and CDR2 YFSETQ. The CDR3 reads CASSPPGLEYGYTF. The CDR3 DNA reads TGCGCCAGCAGCCCGCCGGGACTCGAATATGGCTACACCTTC.

The chain couples TRBV5-1 to TRBJ1-2; TRBD1 aligns across 8 bases. Germline V CDR1 and CDR2: SGHRS, YFSETQ. V dropped 4 bases and J dropped 2; count of bases not matched to a gene: 4. The CDR3 is made up of 14 amino acids. CDR3 DNA: TGCGCCAGCAGCCGGGACAGGAAGAACTATGGCTACACCTTC. It translates to CASSRDRKNYGYTF.

V and J are TRBV19 and TRBJ1-5; D is unresolved. The germline V and J ends were trimmed by 4 bases and 6 bases, with 7 bases remaining between them. Germline values: CDR1 LNHDA, CDR2 SQIVND (reference sequence). This CDR3 has 12 amino acids. CDR3 amino acids: CASSSWLQPQHF. Here the CDR3 DNA reads TGTGCCAGTAGTAGTTGGCTTCAGCCCCAGCATTTT.

This clone was detected once. The chain carries TRBV11-2 and TRBJ2-2; tentatively, D is TRBD2 (6 bases). Germline assignment: CDR1 SGHAT and CDR2 FQNNGV. The CDR3 length is 15 residues. With 5 bases removed from V and 0 bases from J, the gap between germline ends came to 10 bases. The CDR3 region has the DNA TGTGCCAGCAGCCCGGGACTCCCGAACACCGGGGAGCTGTTTTTT. This codes for CASSPGLPNTGELFF.

The genes are TRBV2 and TRBJ1-4; TRBD1 aligns across 8 bases. Looked up from germline, CDR1 is SNHLY and CDR2 is FYNNEI. J lost 8 bases, V lost 5 bases, and 7 bases had no gene match. CDR3 length equals 14 residues. For the CDR3, the DNA is TGTGCCAGCAGTCGCGGACAGGGATGGGAAAAACTGTTTTTT. It codes for CASSRGQGWEKLFF.

CDR3 in amino acids: CASSLEQGASGYTF. The CDR3 DNA reads as TGCGCCAGCAGCTTAGAACAGGGAGCCAGTGGCTACACCTTC. V and J are TRBV5-1 and TRBJ1-2, with D maybe TRBD1 (6 bases). This CDR3 is built from 14 residues. V lost 2 bases, J lost 7 bases, and 15 bases lay in between. The V gene's germline CDR1 is SGHRS and CDR2 YFSETQ.

J is TRBJ1-4 and V is TRBV18; tentatively, D is TRBD1 (6 bases). The V end lost 2 bases, the J end lost 6 bases, and 7 bases lay between the germline ends. The CDR3 runs 13 residues. Germline lookup yields CDR1 KGHSH and CDR2 LQKENI. The CDR3 reads CASSPGQYEKLFF. DNA of the CDR3: TGTGCCAGCTCACCAGGACAGTATGAAAAACTGTTTTTT.

The CDR3 spells CASSGQGQATF. CDR3 in DNA: TGTGCCAGCAGTGGACAGGGACAGGCCACCTTC. This chain uses TRBV12-3 or TRBV12-4 with TRBJ1-2; TRBD1 matches at 8 bases. Germline trimming cut 5 bases from V and 13 bases from J; bases unmatched to any gene: 6. This CDR3 is 11 amino acids long.

This clone was seen ten or more times. The rearrangement uses TRBV9 and TRBJ1-4; D is perhaps TRBD1 (5 bases). The length of the CDR3 is 15 residues. Trimming removed 4 bases from V and 6 bases from J, with 16 bases in between. Germline V gene lookup returns CDR1 SGDLS and CDR2 YYNGEE. The CDR3 nucleotides are TGTGCCAGCAGCACTGGCGACGGAGGGGATGAAAAACTGTTTTTT. The encoded protein is CASSTGDGGDEKLFF.

The chain recombines TRBV19 with TRBJ2-3; possibly TRBD1 for D (6 bases). V was trimmed by 5 bases and J by 0 bases, leaving 9 bases between them. The CDR3 length is 14 residues. Per germline, CDR1 LNHDA and CDR2 SQIVND (reference sequence). The CDR3 reads CASSEQGSTDTQYF. CDR3 coding DNA: TGTGCCAGTAGTGAACAGGGTAGCACAGATACGCAGTATTTT.

The V and J genes are TRBV10-1 and TRBJ2-3, with TRBD2 identical over 11 bases. This CDR3 spans 18 amino acids. Germline CDR1 and CDR2: WNHNN and SYGVQD (reference sequence). V lost 0 bases and J lost 0; bases outside the gene matches: 5. As DNA, the CDR3 is TGCGCCAGCAGTGAGTCGACCCGACTAGCGGGGAGCACAGATACGCAGTATTTT. This encodes CASSESTRLAGSTDTQYF.

V is TRBV9 and J is TRBJ2-5, with 8 bases fitting TRBD1. V dropped 4 bases and J dropped 3; count of bases not matched to a gene: 2. The CDR3 covers 13 residues. Germline V CDR1 and CDR2: SGDLS, YYNGEE. In nucleotides, the CDR3 is TGTGCCAGCAGCCAACAGGGGGAAGAGACCCAGTACTTC. Translation: CASSQQGEETQYF.

The V gene is TRBV7-9, the J gene TRBJ2-2; 14 bases match TRBD2. Per the germline V gene, CDR1 is SEHNR and CDR2 is FQNEAQ (reference sequence). This CDR3 is built from 16 residues. V trimming: 4 bases; J trimming: 8 bases; junction bases outside the gene matches: 6. The CDR3 sequence: CASSSPGLAGVGELFF. The CDR3 coding sequence is TGTGCCAGCAGCTCCCCGGGACTAGCGGGGGTAGGGGAGCTGTTTTTT.